This TCR beta chain was sequenced during a study of siplizumab effects on memory and regulatory T cells (dated by TCRdb to 2018 to 2020). Context from the whole study: The effect of the anti-CD2 antibody siplizumab on alloreactive T-cell subsets was examined in allogeneic mixed lymphocyte reactions constructed from human PBMCs.

Concerning this clone itself: Its antigen specificity is not known. No much larger clonotype is one base removed from it; base qualities were not supplied.

The CDR3 contains 14 residues, cysteine and phenylalanine counted. The sequence is cut down to CDR3 DNA, 42 bases in frame from base 1. V is shortened by 4 bases, J by 4 bases, and the region joining them spans 13 bases. Via the germline V gene, CDR1 is SGHRS and CDR2 YFSETQ. Library prep was done by the immunoSEQ multiplex PCR assay. The deep sequencing platform assayed 90,000 to 100,000 TCR templates per sample. Genomic DNA extracted from sorted T cells was used for TCRbeta CDR3 sequencing. From the authors' description of their analysis: The R programming language was used for clonal analysis of TCRbeta CDR3 data. Unstimulated samples were compared with post-reaction CFSE-low samples to define alloreactive CD4+ and CD8+ clones. Alloreactive CD4+ clones were assigned to regulatory or non-regulatory origin by matching sequences to sorted unstimulated Treg and non-Treg repertoires. TCRdb mirrors the immuneACCESS table, restricted to in-frame sequences. Some clones are absent from its copies; in checked studies, under half trace to an unresolved V gene, and the reason for the others is unknown. D and trimming were read from the DNA, whereas the V and J calls and clone size are those reported in that table. The sample data list some 100,000 clones, and around 90% of these were observed just once. The ten largest clonotypes hold around 0.77% of the sample.

General conclusions and limits of the study: The cumulative frequency of alloreactive sequences traceable to unstimulated CD4+ memory T cells was significantly reduced by siplizumab. Roughly 75-95% of proliferating CD4+ or CD8+ clones could not be assigned a naive or memory phenotype. Because sequences at frequencies below about 10^-5 were poorly captured, only a minor fraction of alloreactive clones could be mapped back to unstimulated subsets. Whether proliferating Tregs from siplizumab cultures actually had suppressive function was not functionally confirmed. Unstimulated naive T cells appeared to be more diverse than memory T cells, and naive cells seemed to make a substantial contribution to the alloresponse. Among mappable alloreactive CD4+ clones, an average Treg-derived fraction of 68.8% was observed with siplizumab, compared with roughly 25% in control reactions.

Sorted unstimulated T cells, along with proliferating T cells recovered from mixed lymphocyte reactions, underwent TCRbeta CDR3 sequencing. Fresh whole blood from nine to eleven HLA-typed healthy donors served as the source for isolating PBMCs. Unstimulated CD4+ regulatory T cells were FACS-sorted to map the origin of alloreactive clones. The source material was Tregs sorted from blood. The rearranged chain carries TRBV5-1 and TRBJ2-3, with a weak D call of TRBD1 (6 bases match). The TCR originated in a human donor in good health. The CDR3 reads as follows: CASSVTGTPDTQYF. DNA sequence: TGCGCCAGCAGCGTAACAGGGACCCCAGATACGCAGTATTTT. Where the CDR3 stops, the reference TRBV5-1 and TRBJ2-3 genes take over; the full variable domain is KAGVTQTPRYLIKTRGQQVTLSCSPISGHRSVSWYQQTPGQGLQFLFEYFSETQRNKGNFPGRFSGRQFSNSRSEMNVSTLELGDSALYLCASSVTGTPDTQYFGPGTRLTVL.